This T cell receptor (beta chain) was observed in a study of T-cell reconstitution after alpha-beta-depleted transplantation in children. In the case of this clonotype: One end of the junction does not line up with germline, which may come from a read error.

Preparation of the TCRbeta library used unique molecular identifiers. TCRdb independently ran MiXCR on the PCR reads; one entry per CDR3 protein. Found here are hundreds of thousands of distinct CDR3 sequences, roughly 16% of them singletons; the top ten hold just over 40%. Germline assignment: CDR1 SSHAT and CDR2 FNYEAQ (reference sequence). The CDR3 is 13 residues long. The specimen was PBMCs, mostly from graft donor cells, collected 360 days after TCRalphabeta/CD19-depleted stem cell transplant. The chain is built from TRBV7-7 and TRBJ2-5; D could derive from TRBD1 or TRBD2 (6 bases each). The TCR originated in a male patient between 2 and 10 years old who had a stem cell transplant for acute lymphoblastic leukemia, so the T cells may come from the graft donor. In DNA form, the CDR3 reads TGTGCTAGCAGCGGGTGGGGGCTGGAGACCCAGTACTTC. Translating it yields CASSGWGLETQYF.